In its sample, the clone carrying this T cell receptor (beta chain) was seen a few times. Its antigen is not known. These data are taken from a study of Ad26.COV2.S vaccination and SARS-CoV-2 variants. Notes on the study in general: Placebo recipients and vaccine recipients were similar in non-spike TCR breadth. Participants in the vaccine arm had higher spike-specific TCR breadth; placebo recipients had lower.

The CDR3 runs to 14 residues. The germline CDR1 and CDR2 sequences are SNHLY and FYNNEI. The junction had 3 bases not matched to a gene; V was cut back by 5 bases and J by 7 bases. Libraries were prepared by immunoSEQ multiplex PCR; TCRdb keeps only in-frame clonotypes and omits some of them. The table has approximately 90,000 clones, approximately 81% seen once. The chain is built from TRBV2 and TRBJ2-1, with TRBD2 matching 12 bases. The sequences come from peripheral blood, collected after recovery from COVID-19. This clonotype was sampled from a human donor who had recovered from COVID-19. The CDR3 DNA sequence: TGTGCCAGCAGTTGGACTAGCGGGACAAATGAGCAGTTCTTC. It yields the protein CASSWTSGTNEQFF.